A single sample is the source of the 19 T cell receptor beta chains below, sequenced in a study of control samples from healthy donors and cancer patients. TCRdb's table, derived via immunoSEQ multiplex PCR, lists solely in-frame clones and lacks some. Of 100,000 to 150,000 clones in the sample, roughly 92% are singletons; the top ten hold around 6%. Material for sequencing was blood. These receptors came from a man aged 18 to 30 in good health.

This clone was seen a handful of times. The rearrangement uses TRBV19 and TRBJ1-5; D unclear. Deletions cut 8 bases from V and 2 bases from J, with 7 bases between. The CDR3 has 12 residues. CDR1 is LNHDA and CDR2 is SQIVND in the germline V gene (reference sequence). CDR3 loop: CASRGGNQPQHF. As DNA, the CDR3 is TGTGCCAGTCGGGGAGGCAATCAGCCCCAGCATTTT.

This clone appeared once. This sequence joins TRBV12-5 and TRBJ2-3; 7 positions match TRBD2. CDR1 and CDR2 (germline): LGHNT, FRNRAP. The CDR3 extends over 15 amino acids. V dropped 6 bases and J dropped 0; count of bases not matched to a gene: 6. Here the CDR3 reads CASGWGGPSTDTQYF. The CDR3 bases are TGTGCTAGTGGATGGGGGGGACCTAGCACAGATACGCAGTATTTT.

This clone was recorded once. The chain is built from TRBV5-1 and TRBJ2-7, with D unresolved. Germline CDR1 is SGHRS and CDR2 is YFSETQ. This CDR3 is built from 10 residues. The V and J ends lost 6 bases and 5 bases respectively, with 6 bases between them. In DNA, the CDR3 is TGCGCCAGCAACCTCCACGAGCAGTACTTC. This encodes CASNLHEQYF.

The V gene is TRBV11-2, the J gene TRBJ1-2, with 9 bases lining up with TRBD1. CDR3 length: 15 residues. Germline CDR1 reads SGHAT; CDR2 reads FQNNGV. Unmatched junction bases numbered 15, after V lost 8 bases and J lost 8 bases. The CDR3 DNA follows: TGTGCCAGCTCACCCGGGACAGGGTTAACTCGGGGCTACACCTTC. Translated, it gives CASSPGTGLTRGYTF.

V and J are TRBV13 and TRBJ2-2; 8 positions agree with TRBD1. This CDR3 is built from 17 residues. Germline V CDR1 and CDR2: PRHDT, FYEKMQ (reference sequence). With 5 bases clipped from V and 2 bases from J, the junction kept 10 bases outside the gene matches. The CDR3 is CASSTTRQGPNTGELFF. CDR3 nucleotides: TGTGCCAGCAGCACTACCCGACAGGGGCCCAACACCGGGGAGCTGTTTTTT.

The V and J genes are TRBV19 and TRBJ2-2, with a possible D match to TRBD2 (7 bases). Trimming cost V 2 bases and J 0 bases, with 22 bases left between them. The CDR3 runs to 20 residues. The germline gives CDR1 LNHDA, CDR2 SQIVND (reference sequence). The CDR3 here is CASSIPPGRGAQANTGELFF. CDR3 in DNA: TGTGCCAGTAGTATACCCCCCGGACGGGGGGCCCAGGCGAACACCGGGGAGCTGTTTTTT.

The chain couples TRBV19 to TRBJ1-6, with D unresolved. Trimming removed 9 bases from V and 5 bases from J, with 17 bases in between. Per the germline V gene, CDR1 is LNHDA and CDR2 is SQIVND (reference sequence). This CDR3 has 15 amino acids. CDR3 DNA sequence: TGTGCCAGAACACCACCGTGGCCTAATAATTCACCCCTCCACTTT. It yields the protein CARTPPWPNNSPLHF.

The CDR3 sequence is CASSISTTGSGGYTF. CDR3 DNA: TGCGCCAGCAGCATCAGCACGACAGGTAGTGGTGGCTACACCTTC. The chain links TRBV5-1 to TRBJ1-2; weak D call: TRBD1 (6 bases). The V and J ends lost 4 bases and 7 bases respectively, with 20 bases between them. Germline V gene sequence: CDR1 SGHRS, CDR2 YFSETQ. The CDR3 totals 15 residues. Combining the CDR3 with reference TRBV5-1 and TRBJ1-2 gives the whole variable domain KAGVTQTPRYLIKTRGQQVTLSCSPISGHRSVSWYQQTPGQGLQFLFEYFSETQRNKGNFPGRFSGRQFSNSRSEMNVSTLELGDSALYLCASSISTTGSGGYTFGSGTRLTVV.

The J gene is TRBJ2-5, the V gene TRBV6-5; maybe TRBD1 (6 bases). V dropped 6 bases and J dropped 4 bases, with 12 bases sitting between them. CDR1 and CDR2 (germline): MNHEY, SVGAGI. The CDR3 is 13 residues long. The CDR3 nucleotides read TGTGCCAGCAGAAACTCAGGGGTAGAGACCCAGTACTTC. It specifies CASRNSGVETQYF.

This sequence joins TRBV9 and TRBJ2-3, with D tentatively TRBD2 (6 bases). V lost 4 bases and J lost 5, with 23 bases in between. CDR1 and CDR2 (germline): SGDLS, YYNGEE. The CDR3 extends over 17 amino acids. For the CDR3, the DNA is TGTGCCAGCAGCTCAACACCGCGGGGATCAGGTGGAGATACGCAGTATTTT. Amino acids: CASSSTPRGSGGDTQYF.

The V and J genes are TRBV2 and TRBJ1-5; TRBD1 matches at 7 bases. The CDR3 has 15 amino acids. The V and J ends lost 4 bases and 2 bases, in that order; junction bases with no gene match: 5. Germline values: CDR1 SNHLY, CDR2 FYNNEI. CDR3 amino acids: CASSVTGWGNQPQHF. CDR3 bases: TGTGCCAGCAGTGTGACAGGGTGGGGCAATCAGCCCCAGCATTTT. The variable domain in full, completed from reference TRBV2 and TRBJ1-5, reads EPEVTQTPSHQVTQMGQEVILRCVPISNHLYFYWYRQILGQKVEFLVSFYNNEISEKSEIFDDQFSVERPDGSNFTLKIRSTKLEDSAMYFCASSVTGWGNQPQHFGDGTRLSIL.

This sequence joins TRBV19 and TRBJ1-3; TRBD1 matches 9 bases. V was pared by 6 bases and J by 4 bases, with 4 bases of the junction left unmatched. Germline lookup yields CDR1 LNHDA and CDR2 SQIVND (reference sequence). This CDR3 region has 14 residues. As DNA, the CDR3 is TGTGCCAGTAGGACAGGGGGATCCGGAAACACCATATATTTT. This codes for CASRTGGSGNTIYF.

This chain joins TRBV5-5 and TRBJ1-3, with D unresolved. The CDR3 is made up of 16 amino acids. Germline values: CDR1 SGHKS, CDR2 YYEKEE (reference sequence). Trimming removed 0 bases at V and 0 bases at J, with 10 bases between. Written as DNA, the CDR3 is TGTGCCAGCAGCTTGGGTGCAGGCTACTCTGGAAACACCATATATTTT. It is translated as CASSLGAGYSGNTIYF.

This chain links TRBV2 with TRBJ2-7; D is possibly TRBD1 or TRBD2 (5 bases each). Germline CDR1 and CDR2: SNHLY and FYNNEI. The CDR3 extends over 12 amino acids. Trimming took off 6 bases at V and 3 bases at J, with 9 bases between the two ends. CDR3 DNA: TGTGCCAGCAGCGGGGACGTCTACGAGCAGTACTTC. This translates into CASSGDVYEQYF.

V gene TRBV5-4 combines with J gene TRBJ2-5, with TRBD2 identical over 8 bases. V dropped 1 base and J dropped 0; count of bases not matched to a gene: 5. Germline V gene data show CDR1 as SGHNT and CDR2 as YYREEE (reference sequence). The CDR3 has 16 amino acids. In DNA, the CDR3 is TGTGCCAGCAGCTTGCTTAGCGGGGCTAACCAAGAGACCCAGTACTTC. The encoded protein is CASSLLSGANQETQYF.

The V call is TRBV18, the J call TRBJ2-7; 8 bases align to TRBD1. Germline CDR1 reads KGHSH; CDR2 reads LQKENI. There are 14 residues in the CDR3. The J segment lost 1 base and the V segment lost 3 bases, leaving 2 bases of the junction unmatched. The CDR3 bases are TGTGCCAGCTCACCGGACAGGGCTTCCTACGAGCAGTACTTC. Protein product: CASSPDRASYEQYF.

The rearrangement joins TRBV5-1 to TRBJ1-2, with 7 bases that match TRBD1. The CDR3 is made up of 13 amino acids. The J segment lost 2 bases and the V segment lost 4 bases, leaving 2 bases of the junction unmatched. In germline, CDR1 is SGHRS, CDR2 YFSETQ. CDR3 coding DNA: TGCGCCAGCAGCGCGGGACAGAACTATGGCTACACCTTC. This sequence encodes CASSAGQNYGYTF. Full variable domain (outside the CDR3, taken from reference TRBV5-1 and TRBJ1-2): KAGVTQTPRYLIKTRGQQVTLSCSPISGHRSVSWYQQTPGQGLQFLFEYFSETQRNKGNFPGRFSGRQFSNSRSEMNVSTLELGDSALYLCASSAGQNYGYTFGSGTRLTVV.

The chain employs TRBV21-1 and TRBJ1-2; the table's D gene call, TRBD1, was not cross checked with the DNA. TRBV21-1 is classified as a pseudogene. This CDR3 contains 12 residues. CDR3 DNA: TGTGCCAGCAGCATAGACAGGCGGGGCTACACCTTC. Protein sequence: CASSIDRRGYTF.

This clone appeared once. The V gene is TRBV12-5, the J gene TRBJ2-1; possibly TRBD1 for D (5 bases). From germline, CDR1 is LGHNT and CDR2 FRNRAP. This CDR3 is built from 18 residues. V lost 0 bases and J lost 5, with 20 bases in between. The CDR3 DNA follows: TGTGCTAGTGGTTTGGTACCTTTGGGGCAGGGAATTAACAATGAGCAGTTCTTC. This translates into CASGLVPLGQGINNEQFF.